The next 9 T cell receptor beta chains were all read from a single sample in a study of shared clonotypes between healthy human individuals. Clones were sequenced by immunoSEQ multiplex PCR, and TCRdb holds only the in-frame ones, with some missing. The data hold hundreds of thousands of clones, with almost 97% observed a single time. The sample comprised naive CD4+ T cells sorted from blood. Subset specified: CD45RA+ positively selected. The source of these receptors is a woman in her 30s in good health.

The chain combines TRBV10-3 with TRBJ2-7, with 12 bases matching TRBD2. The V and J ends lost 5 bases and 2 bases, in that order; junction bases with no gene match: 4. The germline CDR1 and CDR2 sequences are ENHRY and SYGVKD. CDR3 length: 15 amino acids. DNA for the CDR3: TGTGCCATCAGTCCCGGACTAGCGGGAACCTACGAGCAGTACTTC. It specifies CAISPGLAGTYEQYF.

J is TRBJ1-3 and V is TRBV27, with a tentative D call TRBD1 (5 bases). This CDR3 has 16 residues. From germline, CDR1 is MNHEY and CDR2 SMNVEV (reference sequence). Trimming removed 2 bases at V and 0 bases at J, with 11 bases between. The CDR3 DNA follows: TGTGCCAGCAGTTTACGGGGACCTATCTCTGGAAACACCATATATTTT. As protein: CASSLRGPISGNTIYF.

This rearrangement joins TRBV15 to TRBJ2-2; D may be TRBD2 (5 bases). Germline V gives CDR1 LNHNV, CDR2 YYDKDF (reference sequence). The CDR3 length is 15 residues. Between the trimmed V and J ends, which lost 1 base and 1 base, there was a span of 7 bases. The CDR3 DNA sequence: TGTGCCACCAGCAGAGGAGGGCTGAACACCGGGGAGCTGTTTTTT. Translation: CATSRGGLNTGELFF.

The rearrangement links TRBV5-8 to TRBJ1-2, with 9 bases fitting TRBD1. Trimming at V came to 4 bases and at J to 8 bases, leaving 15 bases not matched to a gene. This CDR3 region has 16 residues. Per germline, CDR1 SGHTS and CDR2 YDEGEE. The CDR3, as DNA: TGTGCCAGCAGCCGTCCGGGACAGGGATCCCTGGGGGGCTACACCTTC. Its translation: CASSRPGQGSLGGYTF.

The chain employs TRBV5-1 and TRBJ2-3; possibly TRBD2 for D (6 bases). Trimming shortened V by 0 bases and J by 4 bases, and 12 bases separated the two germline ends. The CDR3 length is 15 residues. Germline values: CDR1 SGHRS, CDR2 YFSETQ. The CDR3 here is CASSLGSGDADTQYF. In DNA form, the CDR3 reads TGCGCCAGCAGCTTGGGATCGGGAGACGCAGATACGCAGTATTTT.

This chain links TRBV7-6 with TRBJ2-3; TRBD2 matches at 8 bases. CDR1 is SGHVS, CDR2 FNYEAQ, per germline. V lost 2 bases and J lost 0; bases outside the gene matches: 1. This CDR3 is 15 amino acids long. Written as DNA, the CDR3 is TGTGCCAGCAGCTTAACGGGAGGGAGCACAGATACGCAGTATTTT. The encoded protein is CASSLTGGSTDTQYF. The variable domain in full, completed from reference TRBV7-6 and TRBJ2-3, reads GAGVSQSPRYKVTKRGQDVALRCDPISGHVSLYWYRQALGQGPEFLTYFNYEAQQDKSGLPNDRFSAERPEGSISTLTIQRTEQRDSAMYRCASSLTGGSTDTQYFGPGTRLTVL.

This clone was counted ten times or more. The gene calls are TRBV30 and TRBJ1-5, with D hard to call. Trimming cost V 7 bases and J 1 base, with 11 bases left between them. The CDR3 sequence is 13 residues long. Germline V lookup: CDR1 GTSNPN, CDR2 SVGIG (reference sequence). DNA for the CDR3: TGTGCCTCGGGCCAGAGAAGCAATCAGCCCCAGCATTTT. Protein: CASGQRSNQPQHF.

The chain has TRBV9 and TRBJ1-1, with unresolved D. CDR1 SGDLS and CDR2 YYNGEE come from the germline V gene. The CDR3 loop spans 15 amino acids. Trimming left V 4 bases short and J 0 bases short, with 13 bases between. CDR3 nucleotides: TGTGCCAGCAGCCACACGGGCAGCTTGAACACTGAAGCTTTCTTT. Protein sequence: CASSHTGSLNTEAFF.

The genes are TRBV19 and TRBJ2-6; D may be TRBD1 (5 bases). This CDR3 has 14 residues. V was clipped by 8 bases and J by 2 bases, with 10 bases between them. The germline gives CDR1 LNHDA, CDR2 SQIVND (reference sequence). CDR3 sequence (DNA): TGTGCCAGTTACCAGGGCGCTGGGGCCAACGTCCTGACTTTC. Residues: CASYQGAGANVLTF.